These 6 T cell receptor beta chains originate from one sample sequenced in a study of T cell responses to AZD1222 COVID-19 vaccine. Clones were sequenced by immunoSEQ multiplex PCR, and TCRdb holds only the in-frame ones, with some missing. The table has around 140,000 clones, roughly 91% seen once. The material sequenced was peripheral blood, taken on day 0 of AZD1222 vaccination. Receptors were obtained from an adult in good health.

CDR3 in amino acids: CASGGPTDTQYF. CDR3 nucleotides: TGTGCCTCAGGGGGTCCCACAGATACGCAGTATTTT. This chain connects TRBV5-8 to TRBJ2-3; 7 positions agree with TRBD1. V trimming: 10 bases; J trimming: 2 bases; junction bases outside the gene matches: 4. The CDR3 has 12 residues. Germline V gene data show CDR1 as SGHTS and CDR2 as YDEGEE.

The chain combines TRBV6-1 with TRBJ2-3, with D unclear. The V end was cut by 3 bases, the J end by 1 base, with 11 bases between. The CDR3 consists of 15 residues. Germline CDR1 MNHNS, CDR2 SASEGT. The CDR3 here is CASSEGFVGTDTQYF. The CDR3 nucleotides are TGTGCCAGCAGTGAGGGTTTTGTCGGCACAGATACGCAGTATTTT.

The V gene is TRBV7-2, the J gene TRBJ2-4; 8 positions match TRBD1. Germline values: CDR1 SGHTA, CDR2 FQGNSA. The CDR3 has 15 residues. V was pared by 5 bases and J by 5 bases, with 8 bases of the junction left unmatched. This chain's CDR3 is CASSRQTGAENIQYF. In nucleotides, the CDR3 is TGTGCCAGCAGCCGTCAGACAGGGGCGGAAAACATTCAGTACTTC.

This rearrangement joins TRBV4-1 to TRBJ1-2; a weak D match, TRBD1 (5 bases). The CDR3 length is 17 residues. V was trimmed by 4 bases and J by 4 bases, leaving 22 bases between them. CDR1 and CDR2 from the germline V gene are MGHRA and YSYEKL. The CDR3 sequence: CASSPIPRGEVFYGYTF. As DNA, the CDR3 is TGCGCCAGCAGCCCAATCCCTCGGGGGGAGGTTTTCTATGGCTACACCTTC.

The chain employs TRBV3-1 (or the pseudogene TRBV3-2) and TRBJ2-7; D unresolved. V dropped 2 bases and J dropped 3 bases, with 5 bases sitting between them. This CDR3 spans 12 amino acids. The germline V gene encodes CDR1 LGHDT and CDR2 YNNKEL (reference sequence). This CDR3 reads CASSQSDYEQYF. The CDR3, as DNA: TGTGCCAGCAGCCAATCAGACTACGAGCAGTACTTC.

The gene calls are TRBV5-5 and TRBJ1-1; TRBD1 matches 7 bases. There are 13 residues in the CDR3. CDR1 and CDR2 from the germline V gene are SGHKS and YYEKEE (reference sequence). V shed 4 bases and J 3 bases; nucleotides not matched to a gene: 3. CDR3 sequence reads: CASSIQGDTEAFF. The CDR3 nucleotides are TGTGCCAGCAGCATCCAGGGGGACACTGAAGCTTTCTTT. Variable domain in full (rest from reference TRBV5-5 and TRBJ1-1): DAGVTQSPTHLIKTRGQQVTLRCSPISGHKSVSWYQQVLGQGPQFIFQYYEKEERGRGNFPDRFSARQFPNYSSELNVNALLLGDSALYLCASSIQGDTEAFFGQGTRLTVV.